This T cell receptor beta chain derives from a study of blood T cell repertoires in COVID-19. Study in general: COVID-19 samples from acute and convalescent phases originated in the United States, Italy and Spain. T cells, B-cell-depleted T cells, or PBMCs provided the cDNA or gDNA that served as material.

In the study's own analysis: Reference gene primers were amplified, and this amplification served to estimate nucleated cell counts. TCRdb's table, derived via immunoSEQ multiplex PCR, lists solely in-frame clones and lacks some. V, J and clone size were drawn from that table, and D and trimming were deduced from the DNA. The top ten hold 2% to 3% of the sample, which has 110,000 or so clones, less than 80% seen once. This CDR3 has 15 amino acids. V lost 1 base, J lost 1 base, and 10 bases lay in between. Germline assignment: CDR1 SGHAT and CDR2 FQNNGV. Sequencing input: peripheral blood. This sequence joins TRBV11-2 and TRBJ2-5; perhaps TRBD1 as D (6 bases). The receptor was isolated from a man aged 50 or older with acute or convalescent COVID-19. As DNA, the CDR3 is TGTGCCAGCAGCTTAGCCGGGGACACCCAAGAGACCCAGTACTTC. Translated: CASSLAGDTQETQYF.